This entry concerns a single T cell receptor (beta chain). Its target is not known. This entry is derived from a study of T cell repertoires in cytomegalovirus infection. Study information: Signatures in public TCR beta sequences pointed to both CMV infection and matching HLA type.

Between the trimmed V and J ends, which lost 4 bases and 4 bases, there was a span of 9 bases. The CDR3 contains 12 residues. Germline values: CDR1 SGHDT, CDR2 YYEEEE. TCRdb independently ran MiXCR on the reads; one entry per CDR3 protein. The sample has 100,000 to 150,000 distinct CDR3 sequences, roughly a quarter seen once. The genes are TRBV5-6 and TRBJ2-7, with D unresolved. This TCR was recovered from a human donor in good health (CMV status not recorded). Some clones in this sample may be carry-over from other donors' samples. The sample comprised PBMCs, sequenced either directly or after in vitro stimulation (not recorded which). The CDR3: CASSQRLYEQYF. In DNA, the CDR3 is TGTGCCAGCAGCCAACGGTTATACGAGCAGTACTTC.